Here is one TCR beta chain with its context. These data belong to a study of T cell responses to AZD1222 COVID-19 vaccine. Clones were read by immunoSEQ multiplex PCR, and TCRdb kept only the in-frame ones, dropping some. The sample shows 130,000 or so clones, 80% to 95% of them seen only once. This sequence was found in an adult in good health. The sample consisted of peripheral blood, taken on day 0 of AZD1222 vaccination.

CDR3 nucleotide sequence: TGTGCCAGCAGCCACGCAGGGCTTTCGGACACCATATATTTT. Its protein is CASSHAGLSDTIYF. V is TRBV3-1 (or the pseudogene TRBV3-2) and J is TRBJ1-3; possible D gene TRBD1, 5 bases. The germline V gene encodes CDR1 LGHDT and CDR2 YNNKEL (reference sequence). Trimming took 3 bases from V and 8 from J, leaving 14 bases between them. The CDR3 has 14 residues.